This T cell receptor beta chain appears in the sequencing data of a study of response to subunit inactivated influenza vaccine. TCRdb re-derived calls from the RT-PCR reads in MiXCR, one entry per CDR3 protein. Of under 500,000 distinct CDR3 sequences in the sample, about a tenth were seen once. This clonotype was sampled from a man aged 50-60 years who received an inactivated influenza vaccine. The input for sequencing was PBMCs from blood, taken roughly 45 days after vaccination.

CDR3 sequence reads: CATSDIVSDTQYF. CDR3 in DNA: TGTGCCACCAGTGATATAGTATCGGATACGCAGTATTTT. J is TRBJ2-3 and V is TRBV15; D unclear. Looked up from germline, CDR1 is LNHNV and CDR2 is YYDKDF (reference sequence). V was cut by 6 bases and J by 6 bases, with 13 bases left in between. CDR3 size: 13 residues.